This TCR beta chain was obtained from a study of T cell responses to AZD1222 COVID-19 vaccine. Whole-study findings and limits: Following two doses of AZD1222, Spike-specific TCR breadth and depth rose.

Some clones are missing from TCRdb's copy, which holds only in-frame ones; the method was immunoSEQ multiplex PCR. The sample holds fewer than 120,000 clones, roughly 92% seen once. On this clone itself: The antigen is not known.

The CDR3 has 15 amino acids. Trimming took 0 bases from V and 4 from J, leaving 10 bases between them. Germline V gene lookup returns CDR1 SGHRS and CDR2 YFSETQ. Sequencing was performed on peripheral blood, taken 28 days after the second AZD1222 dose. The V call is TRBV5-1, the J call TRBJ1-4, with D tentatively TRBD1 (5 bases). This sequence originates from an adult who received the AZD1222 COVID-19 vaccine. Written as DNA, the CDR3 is TGCGCCAGCAGCTTGGGGCCCGGGGGTAATGAAAAACTGTTTTTT. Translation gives CASSLGPGGNEKLFF.